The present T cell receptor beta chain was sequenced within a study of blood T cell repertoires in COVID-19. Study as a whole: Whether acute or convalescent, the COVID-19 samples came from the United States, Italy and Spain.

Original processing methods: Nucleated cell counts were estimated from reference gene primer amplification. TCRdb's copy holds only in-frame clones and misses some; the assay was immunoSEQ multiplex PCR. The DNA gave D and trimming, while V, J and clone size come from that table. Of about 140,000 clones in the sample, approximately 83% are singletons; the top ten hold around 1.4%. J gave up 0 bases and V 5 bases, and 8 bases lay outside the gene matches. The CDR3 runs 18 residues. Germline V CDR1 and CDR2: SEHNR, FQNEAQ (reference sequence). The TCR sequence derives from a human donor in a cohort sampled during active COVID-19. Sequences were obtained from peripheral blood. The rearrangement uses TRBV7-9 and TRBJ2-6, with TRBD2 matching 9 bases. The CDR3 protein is CASSPISGRLSGANVLTF. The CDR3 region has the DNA TGTGCCAGCAGCCCTATTAGCGGGAGACTCTCTGGGGCCAACGTCCTGACTTTC.